This T cell receptor beta chain was sequenced for a study of blood T cell repertoires in COVID-19. Looking at the study overall: The samples span acute and convalescent COVID-19 from the United States, Italy and Spain. The analysed material was cDNA or gDNA that came from T cells, B-cell-depleted T cells, or PBMCs.

The trim removed 4 bases at V and 5 bases at J, leaving 12 bases unmatched. Per germline, CDR1 LGHDT and CDR2 YNNKEL (reference sequence). This CDR3 comprises 18 residues. Original handling: It was from reference gene primer amplification that nucleated cell counts were estimated. TCRdb keeps only in-frame clones here, not all; method: immunoSEQ multiplex PCR. The V and J calls and the clone size are those of that table, but D and trimming were determined from the DNA. The sample lists 150,000 to 190,000 clones; around nine tenths were seen once. This receptor was identified in a woman between 65 and 79 years old with acute or convalescent COVID-19. The rearrangement joins TRBV3-1 (or the pseudogene TRBV3-2) to TRBJ2-7, with 15 bases lining up with TRBD2. The material sequenced was peripheral blood. CDR3 coding DNA: TGTGCCAGCAGCCCCGGACTAGCGGGGGGGCCGGGTTTCCACGAGCAGTACGTC. This sequence encodes CASSPGLAGGPGFHEQYV.